The following is a TCR beta chain sequence with its context. The antigen remains unidentified. This library used roughly 370 ng RNA and molecular barcoded adaptors spanning alpha/delta and beta/gamma chains. TCRdb used MiXCR to reprocess the reads, holding one entry per CDR3 protein. The data show 45,000 to 55,000 distinct CDR3 sequences, with about 12% seen just once and roughly 15% held by the top ten. The source of the sample is a study of read filtering for tumor transcriptome and immune sequencing. At the level of the study: Transcriptome libraries were built from DNase-treated RNA.

The CDR3 spans 17 residues. After removal of 5 bases from V and 4 bases from J, the junction contained 11 bases not matched to a gene. Germline assignment: CDR1 DFQATT and CDR2 SNEGSKA (reference sequence). Overall study findings and caveats: The sorted CD138-negative fraction was a mixed bone marrow immune population, not purified T cells.

The rearrangement uses TRBV20-1 and TRBJ2-3; 14 positions match TRBD2. The receptor was derived from a donor at least 40 years old with multiple myeloma. Input material: a population of CD138-negative cells sorted from bone marrow. This chain's CDR3 is CSADPWGLAGAADTQYF. CDR3 in DNA: TGCAGTGCTGATCCATGGGGACTAGCGGGAGCTGCAGATACGCAGTATTTT.